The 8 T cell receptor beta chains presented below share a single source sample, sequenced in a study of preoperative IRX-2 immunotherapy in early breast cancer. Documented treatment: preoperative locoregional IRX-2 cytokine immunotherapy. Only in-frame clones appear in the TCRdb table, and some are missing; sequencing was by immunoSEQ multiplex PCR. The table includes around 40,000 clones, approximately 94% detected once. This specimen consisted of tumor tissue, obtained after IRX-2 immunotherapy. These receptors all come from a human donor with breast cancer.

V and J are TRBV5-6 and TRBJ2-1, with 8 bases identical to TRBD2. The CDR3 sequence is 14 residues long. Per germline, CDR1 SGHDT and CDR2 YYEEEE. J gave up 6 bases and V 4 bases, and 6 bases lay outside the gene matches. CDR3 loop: CASSQRGTSNEQFF. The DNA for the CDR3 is TGTGCCAGCAGCCAGAGAGGGACTAGCAATGAGCAGTTCTTC.

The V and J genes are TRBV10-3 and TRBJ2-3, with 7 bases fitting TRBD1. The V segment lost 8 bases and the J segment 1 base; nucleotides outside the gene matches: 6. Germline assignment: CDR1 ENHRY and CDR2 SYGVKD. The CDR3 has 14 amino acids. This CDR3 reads CAIGRQGGTDTQYF. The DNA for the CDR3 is TGTGCCATCGGCCGGCAGGGGGGCACAGATACGCAGTATTTT.

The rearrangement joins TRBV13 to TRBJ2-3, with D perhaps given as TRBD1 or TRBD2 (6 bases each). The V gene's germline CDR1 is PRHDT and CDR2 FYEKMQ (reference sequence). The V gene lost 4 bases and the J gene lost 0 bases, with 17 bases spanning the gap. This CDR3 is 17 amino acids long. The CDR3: CASSSGTAGQSTDTQYF. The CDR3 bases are TGTGCCAGCAGCTCCGGGACTGCGGGACAAAGCACAGATACGCAGTATTTT.

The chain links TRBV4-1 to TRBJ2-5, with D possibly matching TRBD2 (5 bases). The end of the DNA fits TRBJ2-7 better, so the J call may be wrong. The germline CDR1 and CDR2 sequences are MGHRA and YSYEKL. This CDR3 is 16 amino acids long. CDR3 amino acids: CASSQDPGEISYEQYF. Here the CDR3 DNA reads TGCGCCAGCAGCCAGGATCCCGGGGAAATATCCTACGAGCAGTACTTC.

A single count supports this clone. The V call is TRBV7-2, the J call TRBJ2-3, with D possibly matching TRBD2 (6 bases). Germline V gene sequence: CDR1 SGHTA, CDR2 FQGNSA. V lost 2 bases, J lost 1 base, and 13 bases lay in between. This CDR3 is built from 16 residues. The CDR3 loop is CASSLRFPSGTDTQYF. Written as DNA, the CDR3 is TGTGCCAGCAGCTTACGGTTCCCTAGCGGCACAGATACGCAGTATTTT.

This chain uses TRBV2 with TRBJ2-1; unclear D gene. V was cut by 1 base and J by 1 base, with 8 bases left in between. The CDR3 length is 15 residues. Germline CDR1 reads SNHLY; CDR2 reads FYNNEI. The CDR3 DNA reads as TGTGCCAGCAGTGAAGTAGGGTGGTCCTACAATGAGCAGTTCTTC. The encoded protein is CASSEVGWSYNEQFF.

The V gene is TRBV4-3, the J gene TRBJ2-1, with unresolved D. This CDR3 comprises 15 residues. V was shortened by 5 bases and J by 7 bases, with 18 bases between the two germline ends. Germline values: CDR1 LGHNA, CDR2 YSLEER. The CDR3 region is CASSADGFGWNEQFF. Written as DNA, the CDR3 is TGCGCCAGCAGCGCCGACGGATTTGGATGGAATGAGCAGTTCTTC.

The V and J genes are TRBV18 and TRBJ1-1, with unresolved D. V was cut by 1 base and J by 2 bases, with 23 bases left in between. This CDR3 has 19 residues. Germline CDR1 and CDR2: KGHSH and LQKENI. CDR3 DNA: TGTGCCAGCTCACCACGGTGGAGCCTAGGTCCTGTGGGAAACACTGAAGCTTTCTTT. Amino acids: CASSPRWSLGPVGNTEAFF.